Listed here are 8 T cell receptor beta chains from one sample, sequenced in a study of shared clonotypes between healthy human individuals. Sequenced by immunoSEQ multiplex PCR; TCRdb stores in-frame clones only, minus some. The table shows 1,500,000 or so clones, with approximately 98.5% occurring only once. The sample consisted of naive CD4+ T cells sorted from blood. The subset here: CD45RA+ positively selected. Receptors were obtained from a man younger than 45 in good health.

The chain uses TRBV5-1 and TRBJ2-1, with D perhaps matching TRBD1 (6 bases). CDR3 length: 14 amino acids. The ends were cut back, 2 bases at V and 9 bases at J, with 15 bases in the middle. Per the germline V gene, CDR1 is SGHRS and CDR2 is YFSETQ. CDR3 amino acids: CASSFGARGGEQFF. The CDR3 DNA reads TGCGCCAGCAGCTTCGGGGCCAGGGGCGGTGAGCAGTTCTTC.

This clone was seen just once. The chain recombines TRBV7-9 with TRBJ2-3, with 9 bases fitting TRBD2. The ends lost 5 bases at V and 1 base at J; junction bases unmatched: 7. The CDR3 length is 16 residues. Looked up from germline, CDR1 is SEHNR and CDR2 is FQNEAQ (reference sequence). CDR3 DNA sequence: TGTGCCAGCAGCGTCAAGTGGACTAGCGGCACAGATACGCAGTATTTT. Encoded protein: CASSVKWTSGTDTQYF.

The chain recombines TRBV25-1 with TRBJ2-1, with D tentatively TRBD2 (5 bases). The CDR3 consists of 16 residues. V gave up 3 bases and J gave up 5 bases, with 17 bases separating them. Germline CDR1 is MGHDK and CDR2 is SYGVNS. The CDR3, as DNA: TGTGCCAGCAGTGATCGTTCGGTGGGAGTGAACAATGAGCAGTTCTTC. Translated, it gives CASSDRSVGVNNEQFF.

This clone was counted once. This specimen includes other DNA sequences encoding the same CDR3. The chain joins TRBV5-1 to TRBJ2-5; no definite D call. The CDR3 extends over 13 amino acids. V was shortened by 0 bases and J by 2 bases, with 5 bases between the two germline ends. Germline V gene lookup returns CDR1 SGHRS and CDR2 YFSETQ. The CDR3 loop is CASSLGRQETQYF. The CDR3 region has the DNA TGCGCCAGCAGCTTGGGCAGACAAGAGACCCAGTACTTC.

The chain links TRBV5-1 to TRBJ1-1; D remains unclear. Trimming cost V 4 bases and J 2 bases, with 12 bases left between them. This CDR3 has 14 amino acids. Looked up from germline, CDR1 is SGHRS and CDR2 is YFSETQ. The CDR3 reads CASSTDGTNTEAFF. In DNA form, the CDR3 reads TGCGCCAGCAGCACCGACGGAACCAACACTGAAGCTTTCTTT.

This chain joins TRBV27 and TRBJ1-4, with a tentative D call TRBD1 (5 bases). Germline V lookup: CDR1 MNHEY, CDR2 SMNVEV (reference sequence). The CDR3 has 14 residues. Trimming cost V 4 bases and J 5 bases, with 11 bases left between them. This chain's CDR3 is CASSWGGKNEKLFF. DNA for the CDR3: TGTGCCAGCAGTTGGGGGGGGAAGAATGAAAAACTGTTTTTT.

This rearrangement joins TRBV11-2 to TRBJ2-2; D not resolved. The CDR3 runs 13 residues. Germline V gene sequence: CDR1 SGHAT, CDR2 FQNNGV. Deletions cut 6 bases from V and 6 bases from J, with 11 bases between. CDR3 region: CASSPIYAGELFF. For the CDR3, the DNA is TGTGCCAGCAGTCCTATATACGCCGGGGAGCTGTTTTTT.

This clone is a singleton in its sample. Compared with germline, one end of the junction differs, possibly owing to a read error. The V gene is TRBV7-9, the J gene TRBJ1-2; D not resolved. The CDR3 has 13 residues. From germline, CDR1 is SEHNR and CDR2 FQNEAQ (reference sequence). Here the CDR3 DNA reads TGTGCCAGCAGCTCCAAGGCCAGAGCAGGTTGGGCCTTC. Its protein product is CASSSKARAGWAF.